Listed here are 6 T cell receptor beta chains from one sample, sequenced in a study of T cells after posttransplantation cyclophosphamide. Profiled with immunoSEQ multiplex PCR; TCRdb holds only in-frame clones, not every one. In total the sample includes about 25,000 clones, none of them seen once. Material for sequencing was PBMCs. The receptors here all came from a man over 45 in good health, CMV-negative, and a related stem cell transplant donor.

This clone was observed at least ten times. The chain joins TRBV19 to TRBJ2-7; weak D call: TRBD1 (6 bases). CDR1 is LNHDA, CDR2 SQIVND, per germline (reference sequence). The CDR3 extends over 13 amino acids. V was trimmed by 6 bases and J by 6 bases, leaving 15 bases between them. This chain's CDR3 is CASRTGQQGEQYF. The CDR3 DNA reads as TGTGCCAGTAGAACGGGACAACAGGGCGAGCAGTACTTC.

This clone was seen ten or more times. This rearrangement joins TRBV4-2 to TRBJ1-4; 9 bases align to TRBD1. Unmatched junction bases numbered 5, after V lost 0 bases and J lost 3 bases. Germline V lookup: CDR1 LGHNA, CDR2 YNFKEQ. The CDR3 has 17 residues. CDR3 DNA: TGTGCCAGCAGCCAAGACGGGACAGGGCTTCCTAATGAAAAACTGTTTTTT. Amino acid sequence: CASSQDGTGLPNEKLFF.

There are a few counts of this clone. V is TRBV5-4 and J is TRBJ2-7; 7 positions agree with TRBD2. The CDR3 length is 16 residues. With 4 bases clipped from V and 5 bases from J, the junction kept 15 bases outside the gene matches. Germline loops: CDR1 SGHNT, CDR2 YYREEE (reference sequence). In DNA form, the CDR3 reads TGTGCCAGCAGCCAAGAGGCAGGACTAGGGGCAAACGAGCAGTACTTC. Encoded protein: CASSQEAGLGANEQYF.

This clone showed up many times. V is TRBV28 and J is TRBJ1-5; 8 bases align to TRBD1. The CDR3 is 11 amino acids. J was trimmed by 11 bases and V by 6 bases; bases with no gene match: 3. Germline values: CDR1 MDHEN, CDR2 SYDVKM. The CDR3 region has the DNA TGTGCCAGCAGCTCGGACAGGGCCCAGCATTTT. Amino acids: CASSSDRAQHF.

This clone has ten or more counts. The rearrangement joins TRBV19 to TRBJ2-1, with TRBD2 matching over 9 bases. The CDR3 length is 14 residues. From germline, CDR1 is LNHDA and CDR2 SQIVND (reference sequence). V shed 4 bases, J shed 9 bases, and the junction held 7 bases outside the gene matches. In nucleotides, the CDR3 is TGTGCCAGTAGTACCCAGCGGGGGGTGGGTGAGCAGTTCTTC. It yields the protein CASSTQRGVGEQFF.

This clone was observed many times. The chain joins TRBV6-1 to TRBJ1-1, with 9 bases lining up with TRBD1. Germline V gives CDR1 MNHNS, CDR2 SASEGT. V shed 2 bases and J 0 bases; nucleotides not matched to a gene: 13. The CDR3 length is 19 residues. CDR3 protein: CASSETVLGQGELNTEAFF. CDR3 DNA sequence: TGTGCCAGCAGTGAAACAGTCTTGGGACAGGGAGAATTGAACACTGAAGCTTTCTTT.